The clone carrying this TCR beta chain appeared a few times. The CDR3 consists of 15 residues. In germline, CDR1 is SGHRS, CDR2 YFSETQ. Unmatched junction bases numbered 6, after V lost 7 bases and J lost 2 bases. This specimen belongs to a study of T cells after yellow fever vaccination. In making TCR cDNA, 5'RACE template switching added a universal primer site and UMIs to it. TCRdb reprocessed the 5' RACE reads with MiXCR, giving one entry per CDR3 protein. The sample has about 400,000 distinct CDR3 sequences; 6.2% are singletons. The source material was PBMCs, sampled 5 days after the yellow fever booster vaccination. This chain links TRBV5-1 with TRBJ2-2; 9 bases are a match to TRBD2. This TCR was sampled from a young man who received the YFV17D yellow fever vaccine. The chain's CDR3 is CASDSGSSNTGELFF. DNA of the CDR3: TGCGCCAGCGATAGCGGGAGTAGCAACACCGGGGAGCTGTTTTTT.